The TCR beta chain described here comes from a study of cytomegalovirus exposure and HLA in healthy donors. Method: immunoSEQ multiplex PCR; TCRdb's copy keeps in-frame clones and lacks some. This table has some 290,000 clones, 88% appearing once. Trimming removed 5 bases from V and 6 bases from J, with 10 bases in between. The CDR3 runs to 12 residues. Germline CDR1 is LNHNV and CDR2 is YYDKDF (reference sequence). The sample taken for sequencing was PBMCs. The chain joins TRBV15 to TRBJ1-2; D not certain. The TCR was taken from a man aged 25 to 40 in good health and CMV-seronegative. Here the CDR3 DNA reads TGTGCCACCAGCCCAGATTCCGATGGCTACACCTTC. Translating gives CATSPDSDGYTF.